The 5 T cell receptor beta chains presented below share a single source sample, sequenced in a study of PD-1 blockade in mismatch repair-deficient tumors. Data came from immunoSEQ multiplex PCR; TCRdb stores just in-frame clones and leaves some out. The table shows roughly 38,000 clones, with around four fifths occurring only once. The sequences come from PBMCs, collected roughly 39 weeks after starting pembrolizumab. These TCRs come from an adult with mismatch repair-deficient cancer.

The rearrangement uses TRBV30 and TRBJ1-1; D perhaps matches TRBD1 (5 bases). The CDR3 has 14 residues. CDR1 GTSNPN and CDR2 SVGIG come from the germline V gene (reference sequence). V lost 0 bases and J lost 5, with 13 bases in between. In nucleotides, the CDR3 is TGTGCCTGGAGTGTACGGTATCAGGGAACTGAAGCTTTCTTT. Residues: CAWSVRYQGTEAFF.

The chain couples TRBV7-9 to TRBJ2-1; 9 bases agree with TRBD2. Germline V gene lookup returns CDR1 SEHNR and CDR2 FQNEAQ (reference sequence). CDR3 length: 16 amino acids. Trimming took 2 bases from V and 1 from J; bases not matched to a gene: 3. This CDR3 is CASSLSLAGSYNEQFF. CDR3 nucleotides: TGTGCCAGCAGCTTAAGCCTAGCGGGATCCTACAATGAGCAGTTCTTC.

The chain recombines TRBV5-1 with TRBJ2-2, with 7 bases that match TRBD1. The germline CDR1 and CDR2 sequences are SGHRS and YFSETQ. With V trimmed by 0 bases and J by 2 bases, 1 base remained unmatched. The CDR3 contains 15 residues. The DNA for the CDR3 is TGCGCCAGCAGCTTGGGAGGGGGCAACACCGGGGAGCTGTTTTTT. This encodes CASSLGGGNTGELFF.

In this sample, this clone turned up a few times. The chain has TRBV19 and TRBJ2-7; D not certain. Germline V CDR1 and CDR2: LNHDA, SQIVND (reference sequence). V lost 1 base and J 3 bases, leaving 13 bases between the germline ends. This CDR3 is 15 amino acids long. The CDR3 DNA reads as TGTGCCAGTAGTATAGGAGTAGGAACAGACTACGAGCAGTACTTC. Translating it yields CASSIGVGTDYEQYF.

The V gene is TRBV6-6, the J gene TRBJ2-5; maybe TRBD2 (5 bases). In germline, CDR1 is MNHNY, CDR2 SVGAGI (reference sequence). The CDR3 loop spans 14 amino acids. The germline V and J ends were trimmed by 9 bases and 0 bases, with 14 bases remaining between them. The DNA of the CDR3 is TGTGCCAGTCGGGGTTCCTCGTACCAAGAGACCCAGTACTTC. This translates into CASRGSSYQETQYF.